The sequence of this T cell receptor beta chain was determined in a study of blood T cell repertoires in COVID-19. In the original analysis: For nucleated cells, counts were estimated from reference gene primer amplification. The assay was immunoSEQ multiplex PCR, and TCRdb's table has in-frame clones only and misses some. The DNA was the basis for D and trimming; V, J and clone size are from that table. The data contain 30,000 to 40,000 clones, 80% to 90% of them singletons. The CDR3 spans 14 residues. Trimming cost V 3 bases and J 8 bases; bases outside gene matches: 5. Germline CDR1 LGHNA, CDR2 YNFKEQ.

Sequenced input: peripheral blood. The rearrangement joins TRBV4-2 to TRBJ1-3; 9 bases align to TRBD1. The clonotype originates from a man between 60 and 75 years old with COVID-19, enrolled during active disease. CDR3 bases: TGTGCCAGCAGCCAGAGAGACAGGGGGGACACCATATATTTT. This sequence encodes CASSQRDRGDTIYF.